This T cell receptor (beta chain) appears in the sequencing data of a study of blood T cell repertoires in COVID-19. The trim removed 6 bases at V and 7 bases at J, leaving 4 bases unmatched. There are 12 residues in the CDR3. Germline V gene data show CDR1 as MNHEY and CDR2 as SVGEGT. Profiled with immunoSEQ multiplex PCR; TCRdb holds only in-frame clones, not every one. Among roughly 300,000 clones, 70% to 90% were seen once, and the ten largest hold approximately 8%. The sample consisted of peripheral blood. The chain links TRBV6-2 or TRBV6-3 to TRBJ1-1; 8 bases line up with TRBD1. This TCR was recovered from a woman aged 50 to 60 who had recovered from COVID-19. Here the CDR3 reads CASSDRGLEAFF. CDR3 DNA: TGTGCCAGCAGCGACAGGGGCCTTGAAGCTTTCTTT.